The next 28 T cell receptor beta chains were all read from a single sample in a study of identical twins. TCRdb fed the 5' RACE reads into MiXCR, producing one record per CDR3 protein. Seen here are approximately 550,000 distinct CDR3 sequences, around 24% observed once, and the top ten hold more than 0.4%. This same sample was also part of a study on yellow fever vaccine responses in identical twins.

What was sequenced was CD4+ T cells sorted from blood. These TCRs come from a woman aged 18-29 years in good health.

Ten or more counts support this clonotype. The chain is built from TRBV18 and TRBJ2-7; 7 bases map to TRBD1. CDR3 length: 12 residues. CDR1 and CDR2 from the germline V gene are KGHSH and LQKENI. V dropped 8 bases and J dropped 6; count of bases not matched to a gene: 7. The CDR3 loop is CASSPTGSEQYF. CDR3 nucleotides: TGTGCCAGCAGTCCGACAGGGAGCGAGCAGTACTTC.

This clonotype was counted only a few times. The chain employs TRBV10-3 and TRBJ2-3; the match to TRBD2 covers 8 bases. The CDR3 sequence is 16 residues long. V shed 4 bases and J 5 bases; nucleotides not matched to a gene: 11. Germline V gene data show CDR1 as ENHRY and CDR2 as SYGVKD. CDR3 nucleotide sequence: TGTGCCATCAGTGCCTCGGGAGGGCCTGGGGGAGATACGCAGTATTTT. It yields the protein CAISASGGPGGDTQYF.

This clonotype was seen more than once but under ten times. The V call is TRBV7-8, the J call TRBJ2-7, with 10 positions matching TRBD2. The germline CDR1 and CDR2 sequences are SGHVS and FQNEAQ. With V trimmed by 0 bases and J by 4 bases, 6 bases remained unmatched. CDR3 length: 16 amino acids. The chain's CDR3 is CASSLARLAGVYEQYF. For the CDR3, the DNA is TGTGCCAGCAGCTTAGCGCGCCTAGCGGGAGTGTACGAGCAGTACTTC.

This clonotype showed up just a few times. The V and J genes are TRBV5-6 and TRBJ2-1; weak D call: TRBD2 (6 bases). Trimming cost V 4 bases and J 1 base, with 12 bases left between them. Germline V gene sequence: CDR1 SGHDT, CDR2 YYEEEE. The CDR3 has 15 amino acids. The CDR3 bases are TGTGCCAGCAGCCTCCCTAGCGTTTCCTACAATGAGCAGTTCTTC. This encodes CASSLPSVSYNEQFF.

The chain employs TRBV20-1 and TRBJ1-5; 8 bases are shared with TRBD1. In germline, CDR1 is DFQATT, CDR2 SNEGSKA (reference sequence). CDR3 length equals 14 residues. The ends lost 5 bases at V and 5 bases at J; junction bases unmatched: 8. This CDR3 is CSAPRTGHHQPQHF. The CDR3 DNA follows: TGCAGTGCTCCGAGGACAGGGCACCATCAGCCCCAGCATTTT.

This clonotype has just a few counts. This sequence joins TRBV12-3 or TRBV12-4 and TRBJ2-3, with 8 bases fitting TRBD1. The CDR3 covers 15 residues. Germline trimming cut 6 bases from V and 2 bases from J; bases unmatched to any gene: 7. CDR3 sequence (DNA): TGTGCCAGCAGCAGACAGGGGAGGAACACAGATACGCAGTATTTT. It is translated as CASSRQGRNTDTQYF.

V is TRBV20-1 and J is TRBJ2-1; 7 bases fit TRBD2. Germline CDR1 and CDR2: DFQATT and SNEGSKA (reference sequence). V lost 6 bases to trimming and J lost 9 bases; unmatched junction nucleotides: 11. This CDR3 has 13 residues. The CDR3 protein is CSADGEGLGEQFF. CDR3 coding DNA: TGCAGTGCCGACGGGGAGGGGTTGGGTGAGCAGTTCTTC.

V gene TRBV28 combines with J gene TRBJ2-2; D call uncertain. V was trimmed by 5 bases and J by 5 bases, leaving 15 bases between them. The CDR3 runs to 15 residues. Germline V gives CDR1 MDHEN, CDR2 SYDVKM. CDR3 protein: CASSPPVVGTGELFF. The CDR3 coding sequence is TGTGCCAGCAGTCCCCCAGTGGTCGGGACCGGGGAGCTGTTTTTT.

The V call is TRBV6-1, the J call TRBJ2-1; 11 nucleotides align to TRBD2. The germline CDR1 and CDR2 sequences are MNHNS and SASEGT. The CDR3 runs to 16 residues. Trimming cost V 5 bases and J 7 bases; bases outside gene matches: 10. The CDR3 nucleotides read TGTGCCAGCAGTACCCCCCTAGCGGGGGGTAGGAATGAGCAGTTCTTC. It is translated as CASSTPLAGGRNEQFF.

V is TRBV10-3 and J is TRBJ2-1; D not resolved. This CDR3 comprises 13 residues. Trimming pared 7 bases from V and 3 bases from J, leaving 10 bases between. CDR1 is ENHRY, CDR2 SYGVKD, per germline. The CDR3 region has the DNA TGTGCCATCACTCCAGACTTCTACAATGAGCAGTTCTTC. It yields the protein CAITPDFYNEQFF.

This clonotype has a handful of counts. This chain links TRBV20-1 with TRBJ2-1, with a possible D match to TRBD2 (6 bases). With 2 bases removed from V and 2 bases from J, the gap between germline ends came to 16 bases. The CDR3 is made up of 16 amino acids. From germline, CDR1 is DFQATT and CDR2 SNEGSKA (reference sequence). The CDR3 here is CSARLSSGRTYNEQFF. The CDR3 coding sequence is TGCAGTGCTAGATTATCCAGCGGGCGCACCTACAATGAGCAGTTCTTC.

J is TRBJ1-2 and V is TRBV24-1; 7 positions agree with TRBD1. Germline V gene lookup returns CDR1 KGHDR and CDR2 SFDVKD. With V trimmed by 3 bases and J by 4 bases, 4 bases remained unmatched. The CDR3 is made up of 14 amino acids. The CDR3 DNA sequence: TGTGCCACCAGTGATGGACAGGACCCCTATGGCTACACCTTC. This sequence encodes CATSDGQDPYGYTF.

J is TRBJ2-1 and V is TRBV25-1, with a tentative D call TRBD1 (6 bases). This CDR3 has 14 amino acids. The germline CDR1 and CDR2 sequences are MGHDK and SYGVNS. The ends were cut back, 6 bases at V and 6 bases at J, with 15 bases in the middle. The CDR3 DNA follows: TGTGCCAGCAGCCCCCCCACAGGGACCAATGAGCAGTTCTTC. Its translation: CASSPPTGTNEQFF.

The chain recombines TRBV2 with TRBJ1-5; D is unclear. Per germline, CDR1 SNHLY and CDR2 FYNNEI. Trimming took 3 bases from V and 3 from J, leaving 12 bases between them. This CDR3 is 15 amino acids long. The CDR3 coding sequence is TGTGCCAGCAGTGATCGGGGTTTTGACAATCAGCCCCAGCATTTT. The encoded protein is CASSDRGFDNQPQHF.

The rearrangement uses TRBV12-3 or TRBV12-4 and TRBJ2-1; tentatively, D is TRBD2 (5 bases). The CDR3 has 12 amino acids. V gave up 2 bases and J gave up 8 bases, with 7 bases separating them. CDR3 protein: CASSLFGDEQFF. CDR3 DNA: TGTGCCAGCAGTTTATTCGGGGATGAGCAGTTCTTC.

This clonotype has more than one count but fewer than ten. The J gene is TRBJ2-3, the V gene TRBV20-1; D call uncertain. The CDR3 contains 15 residues. Trimming took 1 base from V and 4 from J, leaving 15 bases between them. Germline CDR1 and CDR2: DFQATT and SNEGSKA (reference sequence). The CDR3 DNA reads TGCAGTGCTAGAGTTCGCCCCTCGCGATCAGATACGCAGTATTTT. Residues: CSARVRPSRSDTQYF.

This clonotype has only a few counts. This sequence joins TRBV12-3 or TRBV12-4 and TRBJ2-3, with D perhaps matching TRBD2 (7 bases). The V end was cut by 6 bases, the J end by 0 bases, with 16 bases between. The CDR3 is 16 residues long. CDR3 bases: TGTGCCAGCAGACGTTCTGGCGGGGGCAGCACAGATACGCAGTATTTT. The encoded protein is CASRRSGGGSTDTQYF.

A few counts support this clonotype. The rearrangement links TRBV20-1 to TRBJ2-7, with a possible D match to TRBD1 (6 bases). V gave up 3 bases and J gave up 2 bases, with 20 bases separating them. Germline CDR1 DFQATT, CDR2 SNEGSKA (reference sequence). The CDR3 sequence is 16 residues long. The CDR3 DNA follows: TGCAGTGCTAGCAGGGTAGGACAGAAGTCTGCCTACGAGCAGTACTTC. As protein: CSASRVGQKSAYEQYF.

J is TRBJ2-1 and V is TRBV10-3; no clear D. Germline-derived CDR1 and CDR2 are ENHRY and SYGVKD. CDR3 size: 11 residues. The germline V and J ends were trimmed by 4 bases and 7 bases, with 5 bases remaining between them. CDR3 DNA: TGTGCCATCAGTGCGGCAAATGAGCAGTTCTTC. This gives the protein CAISAANEQFF.

The chain is built from TRBV6-1 and TRBJ2-4, with TRBD1 as a possible D gene (5 bases). CDR1 MNHNS and CDR2 SASEGT come from the germline V gene. The CDR3 is made up of 14 amino acids. V was pared by 5 bases and J by 1 base, with 9 bases between. CDR3 residues: CASSMQGAKNIQYF. The CDR3 region has the DNA TGTGCCAGCAGTATGCAGGGTGCCAAAAACATTCAGTACTTC.

This clonotype was detected a few times. V and J are TRBV7-9 and TRBJ1-1, with 9 nucleotides matching TRBD1. This CDR3 spans 15 amino acids. V lost 4 bases, J lost 1 base, and 4 bases stayed unmatched. CDR1 is SEHNR and CDR2 is FQNEAQ in the germline V gene (reference sequence). The CDR3 coding sequence is TGTGCCAGCAGCTCTGGACAGGGGTCGAACACTGAAGCTTTCTTT. Translated: CASSSGQGSNTEAFF.

The rearrangement links TRBV24-1 to TRBJ2-3, with TRBD2 as a possible D gene (6 bases). This CDR3 is 16 amino acids long. V lost 0 bases, J lost 1 base, and 10 bases lay in between. Germline V gene sequence: CDR1 KGHDR, CDR2 SFDVKD. For the CDR3, the DNA is TGTGCCACCAGTGATTTGCGACTAGGTGGCACAGATACGCAGTATTTT. This sequence encodes CATSDLRLGGTDTQYF.

The rearrangement joins TRBV5-1 to TRBJ1-2; no clear D. There are 12 residues in the CDR3. Trimming cost V 1 base and J 6 bases, with 7 bases left between them. The germline gives CDR1 SGHRS, CDR2 YFSETQ. CDR3 nucleotides: TGCGCCAGCAGCTTGCCGGGGAATGGCTACACCTTC. It yields the protein CASSLPGNGYTF.

This clonotype was counted between two and nine times. The CDR3 DNA follows: TGTGCCAGCAGCCCCCTGACTAGCCTGAACACCGGGGAGCTGTTTTTT. Its translation is CASSPLTSLNTGELFF. The V gene is TRBV7-9, the J gene TRBJ2-2, with TRBD2 matching over 7 bases. V shed 5 bases and J 1 base; nucleotides not matched to a gene: 7. Germline V gene lookup returns CDR1 SEHNR and CDR2 FQNEAQ (reference sequence). This CDR3 is 16 amino acids long.

The gene calls are TRBV10-3 and TRBJ2-5; TRBD2 agrees at 8 bases. Germline CDR1 is ENHRY and CDR2 is SYGVKD. After removal of 1 base from V and 4 bases from J, the junction contained 5 bases not matched to a gene. The CDR3 has 15 amino acids. DNA for the CDR3: TGTGCCATCAGTGAGTTTAGGACTAGCAGAGAGACCCAGTACTTC. Translated, it gives CAISEFRTSRETQYF.

The V gene is TRBV7-2, the J gene TRBJ2-1; D is undetermined. Trimming left V 1 base short and J 0 bases short, with 7 bases between. Per the germline V gene, CDR1 is SGHTA and CDR2 is FQGNSA. This CDR3 contains 15 residues. In nucleotides, the CDR3 is TGTGCCAGCAGCTTAGGGTTCTTCTCCTACAATGAGCAGTTCTTC. This encodes CASSLGFFSYNEQFF.

The chain joins TRBV27 to TRBJ2-7; D is perhaps TRBD1 (7 bases). This CDR3 spans 14 amino acids. Deletions cut 6 bases from V and 2 bases from J, with 14 bases between. Germline V gives CDR1 MNHEY, CDR2 SMNVEV (reference sequence). CDR3 sequence (DNA): TGTGCCAGCAGCATGCGGGACAGAGCCTACGAGCAGTACTTC. Its protein is CASSMRDRAYEQYF.

V is TRBV2 and J is TRBJ1-2; D uncertain. CDR1 and CDR2 (germline): SNHLY, FYNNEI. This CDR3 contains 14 residues. Trimming cost V 0 bases and J 7 bases, with 12 bases left between them. As DNA, the CDR3 is TGTGCCAGCAGTGAAGCGGACTTTAGAGGTGGCTACACCTTC. Residues: CASSEADFRGGYTF.